These T cell receptor beta chains were read from a single sample in a study of T cell repertoires in cytomegalovirus infection. TCRdb independently ran MiXCR on the reads; one entry per CDR3 protein. The table lists hundreds of thousands of distinct CDR3 sequences, approximately 24% of them singletons. The sequencing input was CD8+ T cells from PBMCs. These receptors all come from a human donor in good health (CMV status not recorded). Some clones in this sample may be carry-over from other donors' samples. Both conserved end residues are part of each CDR3. D genes are given only for firm matches. Only part of the rows carry a size: once, few, many, or a class if the clone is expanded.

>TRBV7-9|TRBJ2-2|NA|NA
CTSSLAPNTGELFF
TGTACCAGCAGCTTAGCCCCGAACACCGGGGAGCTGTTTTTT
>TRBV6-5|TRBJ2-3|NA|few
CASRLGTSTDTQYF
TGTGCCAGCAGGCTGGGGACAAGCACAGATACGCAGTATTTT
>TRBV7-3|TRBJ1-5|NA|NA
CASASDSNQPQHF
TGTGCCAGCGCGAGCGATAGCAATCAGCCCCAGCATTTT
>TRBV28|TRBJ1-2|NA|many
CASSLFPRVDGYTF
TGTGCCAGCAGTTTATTCCCCAGGGTTGATGGCTACACCTTC
>TRBV5-5|TRBJ1-1|NA|NA
CASSFPTSNTEAFF
TGTGCCAGCAGCTTTCCGACCTCGAACACTGAAGCTTTCTTT
>TRBV28|TRBJ1-1|NA|NA
CANSNGPGENTEAFF
TGTGCCAACAGCAACGGGCCTGGAGAGAACACTGAAGCTTTCTTT
>TRBV6-1|TRBJ2-1|NA|NA
CASSRTTNEQFF
TGTGCCAGCAGTAGGACAACCAATGAGCAGTTCTTC
>TRBV29-1|TRBJ2-1|NA|NA
CSVVIWSNEQFF
TGCAGCGTTGTAATTTGGAGCAATGAGCAGTTCTTC
>TRBV7-9|TRBJ2-6|TRBD2|NA
CASSPPRGGILTF
TGTGCCAGCAGCCCTCCGCGGGGAGGGATCCTGACTTTC
>TRBV20-1|TRBJ2-5|TRBD2|NA
CSATGTSGGLYQETQYF
TGCAGTGCAACCGGGACTAGCGGGGGCCTGTACCAAGAGACCCAGTACTTC
>TRBV27|TRBJ2-1|NA|few
CASSLRGADNEQFF
TGTGCCAGCAGTTTGCGAGGGGCTGACAATGAGCAGTTCTTC
>TRBV7-3|TRBJ2-3|NA|many
CASTPSIPPDTQYF
TGTGCCAGCACCCCTTCAATCCCGCCAGATACGCAGTATTTT
>TRBV7-9|TRBJ1-6|TRBD1|many
CASSLVGVSALPGQGVYPPLHF
TGTGCCAGCAGCTTAGTAGGTGTAAGCGCTCTTCCGGGACAGGGCGTTTATCCACCCCTCCACTTT
>TRBV12-3/TRBV12-4|TRBJ1-5|NA|many
CASSAKAVHNQPQHF
TGTGCCAGCAGCGCCAAAGCAGTCCATAATCAGCCCCAGCATTTT
>TRBV10-3|TRBJ2-3|TRBD2|NA
CAISGSLAGASTDTQYF
TGTGCCATCAGTGGGTCCCTAGCGGGGGCCAGCACAGATACGCAGTATTTT
>TRBV6-6|TRBJ1-5|TRBD1|few
CASSYSPSIDREEDQPQHF
TGTGCCAGCAGTTACTCCCCGAGCATCGACAGGGAGGAAGATCAGCCCCAGCATTTT
>TRBV7-6|TRBJ1-6|NA|few
CASSLGGDFSYNSPLHF
TGTGCCAGCAGCTTAGGAGGGGATTTCTCCTATAATTCACCCCTCCACTTT
>TRBV7-8|TRBJ1-5|NA|many
CASSLEGGLNQPQHF
TGTGCCAGCAGCTTAGAGGGGGGGCTCAATCAGCCCCAGCATTTT
>TRBV6-6|TRBJ1-5|TRBD1|NA
CANRAPGQNQPQHF
TGTGCCAACAGGGCGCCGGGACAGAATCAGCCCCAGCATTTT
>TRBV7-9|TRBJ2-5|TRBD2|few
CASSLEPHLLARKETQYF
TGTGCCAGCAGCTTAGAACCCCACTTACTAGCGAGGAAAGAGACCCAGTACTTC
>TRBV6-6|TRBJ2-5|TRBD1|few
CASSPGTGGTLGTQYF
TGTGCCAGCAGTCCGGGGACAGGGGGCACCTTGGGGACCCAGTACTTC
>TRBV7-8|TRBJ2-1|NA|many
CASSLEGIYNEQFF
TGTGCCAGCAGCTTGGAGGGGATATACAATGAGCAGTTCTTC
>TRBV7-6|TRBJ2-7|NA|few
CASSLAQGTEQYF
TGTGCCAGCAGCTTAGCCCAGGGGACCGAGCAGTACTTC
>TRBV7-3|TRBJ2-1|TRBD2|NA
CASSLIRGGPGEQFF
TGTGCCAGCAGCTTAATTCGGGGGGGCCCGGGTGAGCAGTTCTTC
>TRBV2|TRBJ2-3|TRBD2|NA
CASSLAGDTSETQYF
TGTGCCAGCAGTTTAGCGGGGGACACGTCGGAGACGCAGTATTTT
>TRBV27|TRBJ2-1|TRBD1|NA
CASSAGQGKNEQFF
TGTGCCAGCAGTGCGGGACAGGGTAAGAATGAGCAGTTCTTC
>TRBV10-2|TRBJ1-1|TRBD1|few
CASNDRGMNTEAFF
TGCGCCAGCAACGACAGGGGGATGAACACTGAAGCTTTCTTT
>TRBV14|TRBJ2-7|TRBD1|few
CASSQIRTGMSYEQYF
TGTGCCAGCAGCCAAATCCGGACAGGGATGTCCTACGAGCAGTACTTC
>TRBV5-1|TRBJ2-1|TRBD1|few
CASSQMILTGTGGNEQFF
TGCGCCAGCAGCCAAATGATATTGACCGGGACAGGGGGCAATGAGCAGTTCTTC
>TRBV7-8|TRBJ2-1|TRBD2|many
CASSPRGGKGNEQFF
TGTGCCAGCAGTCCCCGGGGGGGGAAGGGGAATGAGCAGTTCTTC
>TRBV7-8|TRBJ2-1|TRBD1|many
CASSTGQFNNEQFF
TGTGCCAGCAGCACGGGACAGTTTAACAATGAGCAGTTCTTC
>TRBV6-1|TRBJ2-5|NA|few
CASRLVRLSLQETQYF
TGTGCCAGCAGGCTGGTCAGGCTATCCCTCCAAGAGACCCAGTACTTC
>TRBV7-8|TRBJ2-1|TRBD2|many
CASSQKLAGGPNEQFF
TGTGCCAGCAGCCAAAAACTAGCGGGGGGGCCCAATGAGCAGTTCTTC
>TRBV7-9|TRBJ1-2|NA|NA
CASSPTGSGYTF
TGTGCCAGCAGCCCAACAGGGAGCGGCTACACCTTC
>TRBV10-3|TRBJ2-1|TRBD2|few
CAISESRVGRDEQFF
TGTGCCATCAGTGAGTCGCGGGTAGGGAGGGATGAGCAGTTCTTC
>TRBV28|TRBJ2-3|TRBD2|many
CASSFGLAVPTDTQYF
TGTGCCAGCAGTTTCGGGCTAGCGGTACCCACAGATACGCAGTATTTT
>TRBV7-8|TRBJ2-1|TRBD1|many
CASRQGQGSSEQFF
TGTGCCAGCAGGCAAGGACAGGGTAGCTCGGAGCAGTTCTTC
>TRBV15|TRBJ2-7|NA|NA
CATSRESGEEQCF
TGTGCCACCAGCAGAGAGTCAGGGGAAGAGCAGTGCTTC
>TRBV7-2|TRBJ1-5|NA|few
CASSEGRGGNQPQHF
TGTGCCAGCAGCGAGGGGAGGGGGGGGAATCAGCCCCAGCATTTT
>TRBV2|TRBJ1-5|NA|NA
CASSEWQINQPQHF
TGTGCCAGCAGTGAATGGCAGATCAATCAGCCCCAGCATTTT